This entry concerns a single T cell receptor (beta chain). Its antigen is undetermined. Collection occurred without any documented infections or immune events in donors. These data belong to a study of identifying expanded T cells in peripheral blood. Findings of the study overall: Approximately two-week clone count variance significantly increased as total template count grew. Over two and four weeks, about 15 and 19 clones changed, versus around 1.3 between replicates.

This CDR3 comprises 16 residues. Germline-derived CDR1 and CDR2 are SGHNT and YENEEA. V gave up 2 bases and J gave up 0 bases, with 14 bases separating them. The assay was immunoSEQ multiplex PCR, and TCRdb's table has in-frame clones only and misses some. The sample yields around 100,000 clones, 88% seen once. The receptor was derived from a person aged 18 to 75 in good health. The rearrangement links TRBV11-3 to TRBJ2-7; D is unclear. Sequenced sample: blood. In DNA, the CDR3 is TGTGCCAGCAGCTTACCAAGCGACTCGAGCTCCTACGAGCAGTACTTC. This translates into CASSLPSDSSSYEQYF. The whole variable domain, filled in from reference TRBV11-3 and TRBJ2-7, reads EAGVVQSPRYKIIEKKQPVAFWCNPISGHNTLYWYLQNLGQGPELLIRYENEEAVDDSQLPKDRFSAERLKGVDSTLKIQPAELGDSAVYLCASSLPSDSSSYEQYFGPGTRLTVT.